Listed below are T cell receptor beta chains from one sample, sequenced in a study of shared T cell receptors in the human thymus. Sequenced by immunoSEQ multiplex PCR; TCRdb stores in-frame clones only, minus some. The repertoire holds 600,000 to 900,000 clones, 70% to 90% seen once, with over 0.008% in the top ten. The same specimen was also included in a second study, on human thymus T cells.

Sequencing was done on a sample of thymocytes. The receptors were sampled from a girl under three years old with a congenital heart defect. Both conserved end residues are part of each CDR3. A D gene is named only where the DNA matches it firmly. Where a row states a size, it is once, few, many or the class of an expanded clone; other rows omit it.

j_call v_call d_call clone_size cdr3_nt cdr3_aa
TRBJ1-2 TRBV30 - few TGTGCCCTTAGGGGTCTCAAGGGTGCCTATGGCTACACCTTC CALRGLKGAYGYTF
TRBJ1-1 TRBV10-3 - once TGTGCCAACAGCATAACAGGGAACACTGAAGCTTTCTTT CANSITGNTEAFF
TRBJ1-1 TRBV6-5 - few TGTGCCAGCAGGAAACAGTCGCGCGCTTTCTTT CASRKQSRAFF
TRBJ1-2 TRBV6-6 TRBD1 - TGTGCCAGCAGGGATACAGGGGGCGTTTATGGCTACACCTTC CASRDTGGVYGYTF
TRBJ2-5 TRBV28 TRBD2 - TGTGCCAGCAGTCTCCCCCGGACTAGCGGGGGGGCCGGGACCCAGTACTTC CASSLPRTSGGAGTQYF
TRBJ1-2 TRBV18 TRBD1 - TGTGCCAGCTCACCTCGGACAGGGGTCGACTATGGCTACACCTTC CASSPRTGVDYGYTF
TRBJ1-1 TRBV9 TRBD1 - TGTGCCAGCAGCGTAGGGGGGACAGGGCCCATGAACACTGAAGCTTTCTTT CASSVGGTGPMNTEAFF
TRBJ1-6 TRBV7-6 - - TGTGCCAGCAGCTTAGGTATCAGGTCACCCCTCCACTTT CASSLGIRSPLHF
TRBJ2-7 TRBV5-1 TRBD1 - TGCGCCAGCAGCCTCCGGGACAGGGGCCCTACGTCAAACTACGAGCAGTACTTC CASSLRDRGPTSNYEQYF
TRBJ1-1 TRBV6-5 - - TGTGCCAGCAGTTACTTGCCAGGGGATAAGGACACTGAAGCTTTCTTT CASSYLPGDKDTEAFF
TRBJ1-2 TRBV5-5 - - TGTGCCAGCAGCTTGCCGGGTGCGAGGGAGAACTATGGCTACACCTTC CASSLPGARENYGYTF
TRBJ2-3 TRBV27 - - TGTGCCAGCAGCTCACAATGGGAGCTGGGGGGGGGCTATACGCAGTATTTT CASSSQWELGGGYTQYF
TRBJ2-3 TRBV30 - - TGTGCCTCGGCGAAACTAGAAAACACAGATACGCAGTATTTT CASAKLENTDTQYF
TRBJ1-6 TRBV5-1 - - TGCGCCAGCAGCTTGGTATGGCGGGGGAATTCACCCCTCCACTTT CASSLVWRGNSPLHF
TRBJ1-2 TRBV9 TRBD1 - TGTGCCAGCAGCGGACCCCCCGGGACAGGGGTCCCCTACACCTTC CASSGPPGTGVPYTF
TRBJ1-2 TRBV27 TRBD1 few TGTGCCAGCAGTTTAGACAGGGGGGGTGGCTACACCTTC CASSLDRGGGYTF